Listed below are T cell receptor beta chains from one sample, sequenced in a study of memory B cells and T cells in multiple sclerosis. This table comes from immunoSEQ multiplex PCR, and its TCRdb copy is limited to in-frame clones, with some not included. The data show several thousand clones, with roughly 50% seen just once and roughly a third held by the top ten. The specimen was memory (CD45RO+) CD8+ T cells from blood. The receptors were gathered from a human donor with multiple sclerosis. CDR3s include the opening cysteine and the closing phenylalanine or tryptophan. D genes are given only for firm matches. Part of the rows lack a size; the others show once, few, many or a class for expanded clones.

few TRBJ2-7 TRBV5-1 TRBD2 TGCGCCAGCAGCTTGGGAGGAGCGGGAGAATTCTACGAGCAGTACTTC CASSLGGAGEFYEQYF
- TRBJ2-3 TRBV28 - TGTGCCAGCAGTTTAGTCGCAGATACGCAGTATTTT CASSLVADTQYF
- TRBJ2-2 TRBV6-4 - TGTGCCAGCAGTGACTCGACAAACACCGGGGAGCTGTTTTTT CASSDSTNTGELFF
- TRBJ2-1 TRBV4-1 - TGCGCCAGCAGCCAAGGTACCCAGGGTGGGAGGAATGAGCAGTTCTTC CASSQGTQGGRNEQFF
- TRBJ1-5 TRBV30 TRBD1 TGTGCCTGGACCAGGACAGGAAGCAATCAGCCCCAGCATTTT CAWTRTGSNQPQHF
- TRBJ1-2 TRBV6-6 - TGTGCCAGCAGTTACTCGGAGGGTGGCGTGAGTGGCTACACCTTC CASSYSEGGVSGYTF
- TRBJ2-3 TRBV25-1 - TGTGCCAGCAGTGAATGGCTCCGGACAAGCGATACGCAGTATTTT CASSEWLRTSDTQYF
few TRBJ2-7 TRBV28 TRBD2 TGTGCCAGCAAACCCGGGGGGGATCGGGGGGAAAGGCGGTCCTACGAGCAGTACTTC CASKPGGDRGERRSYEQYF
few TRBJ1-2 TRBV5-6 - TGTGCCAGCAGCTTGAGTCGGGGAGTCTACCTTGGCTACACCTTC CASSLSRGVYLGYTF
- TRBJ2-7 TRBV7-9 TRBD2 TGTGCCAGCAGCTTAAGGCGGGAGCACGACGAGCAGTACTTC CASSLRREHDEQYF
medium-sized TRBJ1-4 TRBV28 - TGTGCCAGCAGTGACAACAGAGCAACTAATGAAAAACTGTTTTTT CASSDNRATNEKLFF
medium-sized TRBJ2-1 TRBV9 TRBD2 TGTGCCAGCAGCGTAGACAGCGGGATGGATGAGCAGTTCTTC CASSVDSGMDEQFF
- TRBJ2-3 TRBV29-1 TRBD1 TGCAGCGTTGAAGGGCAGGGACAGGCAGATACGCAGTATTTT CSVEGQGQADTQYF
once TRBJ1-5 TRBV9 - TGTGCCAGCAGCGTATCCGCGTACCAGCCCCAGCATTTT CASSVSAYQPQHF
- TRBJ2-1 TRBV13 TRBD2 TGTGCCAGCAGCTTAATGGGGCTAGCGGACAATGAGCAGTTCTTC CASSLMGLADNEQFF
- TRBJ2-3 TRBV4-1 TRBD2 TGCGCCAGCAGCCAGACCCTAGCGGGGGGGTTTTCCACACACACAGATACGCAGTATTTT CASSQTLAGGFSTHTDTQYF
- TRBJ2-6 TRBV10-3 TRBD1 TGTGCCATCAGTGAGTCGCTGACAGGGCCCTCTGGGGCCAACGTCCTGACTTTC CAISESLTGPSGANVLTF
- TRBJ2-4 TRBV27 - TGTGCCAGCAGTTGGATTGGCTCTGGGCCAAACATTCAGTACTTC CASSWIGSGPNIQYF
- TRBJ2-3 TRBV6-1 - TGTGCCAGCAGTGAATTGGCGGGTGACACAGATACGCAGTATTTT CASSELAGDTDTQYF
- TRBJ2-7 TRBV5-1 TRBD1 TGCGCCAGCAGCTACGCCGGGACAGGGGGCTCCTACGAGCAGTACTTC CASSYAGTGGSYEQYF
- TRBJ2-2 TRBV11-1 TRBD1 TGTGCCAGCAGTACCCCTGGACAGGGAGAGCGGGCTGGCACCGGGGAGCTGTTTTTT CASSTPGQGERAGTGELFF
few TRBJ1-3 TRBV9 TRBD1 TGTGCCAGCAGCACCAGGGGGTTTACTATGGACACCATATATTTT CASSTRGFTMDTIYF
- TRBJ1-1 TRBV7-8 - TGTGCCAGCAGCTTAGACTATAATAGTGAAGCTTTCTTT CASSLDYNSEAFF
- TRBJ2-1 TRBV4-1 - TGCGCCAGCAGCCAAGTTTTATACTACAATGAGCAGTTCTTC CASSQVLYYNEQFF
- TRBJ1-1 TRBV6-1 - TGTGCCGGGGGGGCGGGGACGGCCCTAAACACTGAAGCTTTCTTT CAGGAGTALNTEAFF
few TRBJ2-7 TRBV4-1 TRBD2 TGCGCCAGCAGCCAACGCCCTCTAGCGGGAGCCGGCGAGCAGTACTTC CASSQRPLAGAGEQYF
- TRBJ1-1 TRBV6-1 TRBD1 TGTGCCAGCAGTGAAGGGACAGGGGGCACTGAAGCTTTCTTT CASSEGTGGTEAFF
few TRBJ2-7 TRBV7-9 - TGTGCCAGCAGCTTTAACCCAGGGGAAGGGCAGTACTTC CASSFNPGEGQYF
- TRBJ2-7 TRBV7-9 TRBD2 TGTGCCAGCATACGACCGGGACTAACCTACGAGCAGTACTTC CASIRPGLTYEQYF
- TRBJ2-5 TRBV6-5 TRBD2 TGTGCCAGCAGTTACTCGTCGGGAGGCCAAGAGACCCAGTACTTC CASSYSSGGQETQYF
- TRBJ2-7 TRBV6-1 TRBD2 TGTGCCAGCAGTGAAACCCAGCGGGGGTACTACGAGCAGTACTTC CASSETQRGYYEQYF
- TRBJ2-5 TRBV7-7 TRBD1 TGTGCTAGCAGCTTAACGGACAGGTTTGGGATGGAGACCCAGTACTTC CASSLTDRFGMETQYF
- TRBJ1-4 TRBV27 - TGTGCCAGCAGTTTCGGGTGGCCTAATGAAAAACTGTTTTTT CASSFGWPNEKLFF
- TRBJ2-3 TRBV6-4 - TGTGCCAGCAGTTATATAGCGACTAGCACAGATACGCAGTATTTT CASSYIATSTDTQYF
- TRBJ2-6 TRBV15 TRBD1 TGTGCCACGGCGGGTCCGGGACAGGGGCAAGGGGCCAACGTCCTGACTTTC CATAGPGQGQGANVLTF
- TRBJ1-5 TRBV13 - TGTGCCAGCAGCTTAGGACAGGTGGAAGCCCAGCATTTT CASSLGQVEAQHF
- TRBJ2-1 TRBV11-2 TRBD2 TGTGCCAGCAGCTTCGGTTGGCGGGAGACGCCCAGCTCCTACAATGAGCAGTTCTTC CASSFGWRETPSSYNEQFF
- TRBJ2-3 TRBV9 TRBD1 TGTGCCAGCAGCTTCGAGACAGGGAAGGGAGTAGATACGCAGTATTTT CASSFETGKGVDTQYF
- TRBJ1-6 TRBV6-4 - TGTGCCAGCAGTCCCGATTCAGGACAGTTTAATTCACCCCTCCACTTT CASSPDSGQFNSPLHF
- TRBJ2-7 TRBV6-1 - TGTGCCAGCAGTGAATCGGGGTACGCGTCCTACGAGCAGTACTTC CASSESGYASYEQYF
medium-sized TRBJ1-4 TRBV19 TRBD1 TGTGCCAGTAGTACAGGGGGACGGCGGAGTCGGGAGCAAAGTTTT CASSTGGRRSREQSF
- TRBJ2-5 TRBV6-5 TRBD2 TGTGCCAGCAGACCTTTAGCGGGGGGGCAGGGGGCCCAGTACTTC CASRPLAGGQGAQYF
- TRBJ1-5 TRBV28 - TGTGCCAGCAGTCCCCCACTAAATAGCAATCAGCCCCAGCATTTT CASSPPLNSNQPQHF
once TRBJ1-1 TRBV9 TRBD1 TGTGCCAGCAGCCCACACAGGGGGGGAGGAGAAGCTTTCTTT CASSPHRGGGEAFF
few TRBJ1-4 TRBV2 - TGTGCCAGCATTGACCCCGTAGTTGCTAATGAAAAACTGTTTTTT CASIDPVVANEKLFF
- TRBJ2-6 TRBV6-5 - TGTGCCAGCAGTCACGCGGAGAGCGGGGCCAACGTCCTGACTTTC CASSHAESGANVLTF